Below are 17 T cell receptor beta chains sequenced from a single sample in a study of post-analysis software for immune sequencing data. Findings and limits, study-wide: Roughly 5 TRBV segments, TRBV5-6, TRBV5-1 and TRBV20-1 among them, were found more frequent in patients than controls.

TCR beta cDNA libraries had unique molecular identifiers. TCRdb re-called the PCR reads through MiXCR, storing one row per CDR3 protein. The table lists hundreds of thousands of distinct CDR3 sequences, around 47% of them singletons. These TCRs are of unknown antigen specificity. Sequencing was performed on blood. The receptors were gathered from a girl aged 10 to 17 with multiple sclerosis.

The chain carries TRBV29-1 and TRBJ2-1, with 14 bases fitting TRBD2. V shed 7 bases, J shed 8 bases, and the junction held 10 bases outside the gene matches. This CDR3 contains 15 residues. Germline CDR1 is SQVTM and CDR2 is ANQGSEA. CDR3 sequence reads: CSGGLAGGLLDEQFF. CDR3 nucleotide sequence: TGCAGCGGCGGACTAGCGGGAGGCCTCCTCGATGAGCAGTTCTTC.

This clonotype was counted between two and nine times. The chain recombines TRBV7-2 with TRBJ2-7, with a tentative D call TRBD1 (5 bases). Germline V gene sequence: CDR1 SGHTA, CDR2 FQGNSA. V was pared by 6 bases and J by 0 bases, with 15 bases between. This CDR3 has 15 amino acids. In nucleotides, the CDR3 is TGTGCCAGCAGGCTAGACAGACCAATCTCCTACGAGCAGTACTTC. Protein: CASRLDRPISYEQYF.

The CDR3 DNA is TGTGCCAGCAGTCGAACAGATTCCTATGGCTACACCTTC. Residues: CASSRTDSYGYTF. The chain combines TRBV12-3 or TRBV12-4 with TRBJ1-2; no clear D gene. V shed 5 bases and J shed 4 bases, with 11 bases lying between them. CDR3 length: 13 amino acids.

This clonotype was seen a few times. The genes are TRBV28 and TRBJ2-7; TRBD2 matches at 10 bases. The DNA end favors TRBJ2-4, so the J call may be wrong. Germline assignment: CDR1 MDHEN and CDR2 SYDVKM. The length of the CDR3 is 17 residues. CDR3 nucleotides: TGTGCCAGCAGTTCCCGATGGCTAGCGGGAGATGCGAACATTCAGTACTTC. Translated: CASSSRWLAGDANIQYF.

The V gene is TRBV20-1, the J gene TRBJ2-1; 11 bases map to TRBD2. The trim removed 7 bases at V and 6 bases at J, leaving 5 bases unmatched. Germline V gene lookup returns CDR1 DFQATT and CDR2 SNEGSKA (reference sequence). The CDR3 runs to 13 residues. The CDR3 bases are TGCAGTGAACTAGCGGGAGCCCGCAATGAGCAGTTCTTC. It encodes CSELAGARNEQFF.

In this sample, this clonotype turned up a few times. V usage is TRBV9 and J usage is TRBJ2-3; no clear D. This CDR3 has 11 residues. V lost 2 bases to trimming and J lost 6 bases, with 4 bases between them. The germline V gene encodes CDR1 SGDLS and CDR2 YYNGEE. Here the CDR3 reads CASSVKDTQYF. CDR3 sequence (DNA): TGTGCCAGCAGCGTCAAGGATACGCAGTATTTT.

This CDR3 reads CATSSGRADTQYF. The CDR3 nucleotides read TGTGCCACCAGCAGCGGAAGGGCAGATACGCAGTATTTT. This chain joins TRBV15 and TRBJ2-3; D is uncertain. Trimming removed 3 bases at V and 4 bases at J, with 8 bases between. This CDR3 comprises 13 residues. Germline V lookup: CDR1 LNHNV, CDR2 YYDKDF (reference sequence).

Worth noting for this clonotype: A much larger clone lies one base from this, so it may be a read error. J is TRBJ2-4 and V is TRBV5-1; TRBD2 agrees at 8 bases. Looked up from germline, CDR1 is SGHRS and CDR2 is YFSETQ. Unmatched junction bases numbered 8, after V lost 6 bases and J lost 6 bases. This CDR3 has 14 residues. The CDR3 is CASNPTAGVNIQYF. As DNA, the CDR3 is TGCGCCAGCAACCCCACAGCGGGAGTAAACATTCAGTACTTC.

This clonotype was found a few times. V usage is TRBV10-3 and J usage is TRBJ2-7; 8 nucleotides line up with TRBD1. V dropped 0 bases and J dropped 2; count of bases not matched to a gene: 0. Looked up from germline, CDR1 is ENHRY and CDR2 is SYGVKD. The CDR3 contains 14 residues. The CDR3 here is CAISESTGAYEQYF. DNA of the CDR3: TGTGCCATCAGTGAGTCGACAGGGGCCTACGAGCAGTACTTC.

Notes on this clonotype: An end of the junction does not agree with germline; a read error may underlie this. The J gene is TRBJ2-1, the V gene TRBV30, with TRBD2 as a possible D gene (6 bases). CDR1 is GTSNPN, CDR2 SVGIG, per germline (reference sequence). The CDR3 contains 15 residues. This CDR3 is CVWRVRTDSYNEQFF. The CDR3 DNA reads as TGTGTCTGGAGGGTAAGGACGGACTCCTACAATGAGCAGTTCTTC.

This clonotype was counted only a few times. The chain uses TRBV20-1 and TRBJ2-4; perhaps TRBD2 as D (5 bases). V lost 0 bases and J 6 bases, leaving 6 bases between the germline ends. This CDR3 contains 12 residues. From germline, CDR1 is DFQATT and CDR2 SNEGSKA (reference sequence). The DNA for the CDR3 is TGCAGTGCTAGAGATCGGGGAAACATTCAGTACTTC. The encoded protein is CSARDRGNIQYF.

This clonotype appeared a few times. The chain couples TRBV10-3 to TRBJ2-5; 8 bases align to TRBD1. J was trimmed by 4 bases and V by 10 bases; bases with no gene match: 8. The CDR3 length is 13 residues. Germline-derived CDR1 and CDR2 are ENHRY and SYGVKD. The CDR3 is CATRTGKGETQYF. The CDR3 DNA reads TGTGCCACTAGGACAGGGAAGGGAGAGACCCAGTACTTC.

The chain combines TRBV30 with TRBJ1-5, with D possibly matching TRBD1 (6 bases). Germline-derived CDR1 and CDR2 are GTSNPN and SVGIG (reference sequence). The CDR3 sequence is 13 residues long. Trimming left V 5 bases short and J 7 bases short, with 15 bases between. In DNA, the CDR3 is TGTGCCTGGGATCAGGGGTCAGGGCAGCCCCAGCATTTT. This codes for CAWDQGSGQPQHF.

This clonotype was counted a few times. V is TRBV7-9 and J is TRBJ1-2, with 7 nucleotides matching TRBD1. There are 15 residues in the CDR3. V shed 4 bases and J 3 bases; nucleotides not matched to a gene: 8. Germline loops: CDR1 SEHNR, CDR2 FQNEAQ (reference sequence). The CDR3 loop is CASSSRQGEDYGYTF. Here the CDR3 DNA reads TGTGCCAGCAGCTCCCGACAGGGCGAGGACTATGGCTACACCTTC.

A few counts support this clonotype. V and J are TRBV4-1 and TRBJ2-1; D possibly corresponds to TRBD2 (7 bases). Deletions cut 3 bases from V and 9 bases from J, with 18 bases between. The CDR3 covers 15 residues. Germline assignment: CDR1 MGHRA and CDR2 YSYEKL. The CDR3 bases are TGCGCCAGCAGCCAGCCCGGAGGGGGGGGCGTTGAGCAGTTCTTC. It yields the protein CASSQPGGGGVEQFF.

This clonotype came up a few times. This chain's CDR3 is CASSPLEGRGGTEAFF. The CDR3 DNA sequence: TGTGCCAGCAGTCCCCTCGAGGGGCGGGGAGGCACTGAAGCTTTCTTT. The V gene is TRBV6-5, the J gene TRBJ1-1; TRBD1 is a possible D gene (5 bases). Germline CDR1 reads MNHEY; CDR2 reads SVGAGI. CDR3 length equals 16 residues. Deletions cut 5 bases from V and 4 bases from J, with 20 bases between.

This clonotype was detected only a few times. The chain carries TRBV25-1 and TRBJ2-7; 9 bases are a match to TRBD2. The germline CDR1 and CDR2 sequences are MGHDK and SYGVNS. V lost 10 bases and J lost 2; bases outside the gene matches: 12. The CDR3 length is 15 residues. The CDR3 DNA follows: TGTGCCACCCGAACGGGCGGGGGGGCGACCTACGAGCAGTACTTC. Its translation: CATRTGGGATYEQYF.